This TCR beta chain was obtained from a study of regulatory T cells in long-lasting Graves disease. Study-wide context: Those with persistent Graves' disease had received antithyroid drugs for over 5 years with positive TSH receptor antibodies. General study points: Only peripheral blood was studied, not thyroid tissue.

The trim removed 8 bases at V and 5 bases at J, leaving 3 bases unmatched. CDR3 size: 12 residues. CDR1 and CDR2 (germline): SNHLY, FYNNEI. This clonotype showed up many times. Its target is unknown. Arm-PCR of CDR3 regions and iRepertoire HTBI primers were the basis on which TCR beta libraries were built. Each CDR3 protein gets one entry after TCRdb re-called the multiplex PCR reads with MiXCR. The sample has about 430,000 distinct CDR3 sequences, over 20% seen once. Time point defined: persistent/refractory GD, antithyroid drugs over 5 years with positive TRAb. Making the TCR library involved RNA that had been extracted from PBMCs. Xi'an, China, was home to the endocrinology department that provided patients. As collected, the peripheral blood samples measured about 9.2 milliliters each and went into EDTA tubes.

This rearrangement joins TRBV2 to TRBJ2-7; 10 nucleotides agree with TRBD1. The starting material was peripheral blood mononuclear cells (PBMCs), obtained when the disease was refractory, from a patient treated with antithyroid drugs. This clonotype was sampled from a female donor with Graves disease. CDR3 DNA: TGTGCCAGCCGGGACAGGGGCCACGAGCAGTACTTC. This sequence encodes CASRDRGHEQYF.